This T cell receptor (beta chain) was identified during a study of human T cells and chemical hapten exposure. Study summary: Doses of diphenylcyclopropenone went to the patients' scalps weekly throughout the approximately 24-week study. Whole-study findings and limits: Counts of TCRs expanded at PT1 correlated positively with patch test score.

Time point indicated: patch test 2, 6 weeks after DPC sensitization. Treatment specified: therapeutic diphenylcyclopropenone sensitization with weekly scalp DPC. The table lists this clonotype with many counts. The target antigen is unknown. This CDR3 spans 14 amino acids. V gave up 3 bases and J gave up 6 bases; unmatched junction bases: 8. The germline gives CDR1 SGDLS, CDR2 YYNGEE. TCRdb redid the calling of the RACE reads with MiXCR, one entry per CDR3 protein. The sample yields 350,000 to 400,000 distinct CDR3 sequences, under 6.5% seen once. This TCR came from a woman in her late teens or twenties with alopecia areata. Some clones in this sample may be carry-over from other donors' samples. This sample comprised whole blood, obtained in connection with sensitization to the hapten diphenylcyclopropenone (DPC). The chain couples TRBV9 to TRBJ1-1; 7 nucleotides match TRBD1. CDR3 residues: CASSETTGSPEAFF. The CDR3 DNA follows: TGTGCCAGCAGCGAAACGACAGGGAGTCCTGAAGCTTTCTTT.